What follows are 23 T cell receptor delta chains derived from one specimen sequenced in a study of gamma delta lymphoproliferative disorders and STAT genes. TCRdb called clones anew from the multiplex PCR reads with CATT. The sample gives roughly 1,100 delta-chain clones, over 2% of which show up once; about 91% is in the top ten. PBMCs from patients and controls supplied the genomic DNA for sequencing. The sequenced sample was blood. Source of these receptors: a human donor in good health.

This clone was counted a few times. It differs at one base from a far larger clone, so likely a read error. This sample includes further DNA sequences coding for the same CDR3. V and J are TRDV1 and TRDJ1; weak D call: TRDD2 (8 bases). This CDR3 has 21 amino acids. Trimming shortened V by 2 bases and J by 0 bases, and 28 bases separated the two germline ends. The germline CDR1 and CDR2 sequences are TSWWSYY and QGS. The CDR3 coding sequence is TGTGCTCTTGGGGAATATGGTCTTCCTACGGAAACGCTGGGGGACACCGATAAACTCATCTTT. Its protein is CALGEYGLPTETLGDTDKLIF.

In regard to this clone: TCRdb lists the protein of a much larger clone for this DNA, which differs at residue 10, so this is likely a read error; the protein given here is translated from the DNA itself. The CDR3 nucleotides read TGTGCCTTTTCTTCCTGGGGGATACCCACCTCCGATAAACTCATCTTT. It is translated as CAFSSWGIPTSDKLIF. The chain links TRDV3 to TRDJ1; TRDD3 matches 11 bases. The CDR3 covers 16 residues. The junction had 11 bases not matched to a gene; V was cut back by 2 bases and J by 3 bases. Germline assignment: CDR1 TVYSNPD and CDR2 GDNSRS (reference sequence).

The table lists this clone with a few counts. This chain's CDR3 is CALGGPSRGRRLGDTHRSHWSIEGVKSYTDKLIF. The CDR3 DNA follows: TGTGCTCTTGGGGGCCCTTCCCGGGGGCGTCGACTGGGGGATACGCATAGAAGCCACTGGTCTATAGAAGGCGTAAAGTCGTACACCGATAAACTCATCTTT. The rearrangement uses TRDV1 and TRDJ1; 13 bases are a match to TRDD3. Unmatched junction bases numbered 56, after V lost 4 bases and J lost 0 bases. This CDR3 comprises 34 residues. The V gene's germline CDR1 is TSWWSYY and CDR2 QGS.

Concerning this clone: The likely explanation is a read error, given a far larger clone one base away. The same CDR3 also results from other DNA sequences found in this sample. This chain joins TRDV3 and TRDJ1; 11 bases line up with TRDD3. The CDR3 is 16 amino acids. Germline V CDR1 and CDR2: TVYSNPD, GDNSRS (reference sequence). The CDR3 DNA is TGTGCCTTCCCAGGGGGCCTGGGGGATACAACCGATAAACTGATCTTT. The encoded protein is CAFPGGLGDTTDKLIF.

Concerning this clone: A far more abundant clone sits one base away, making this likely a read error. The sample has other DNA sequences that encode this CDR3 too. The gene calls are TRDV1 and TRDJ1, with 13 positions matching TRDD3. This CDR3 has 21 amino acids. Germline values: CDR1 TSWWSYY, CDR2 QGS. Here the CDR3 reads CALGEVPYPYWGIRYTDKLIF. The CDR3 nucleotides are TGTGCTCTTGGGGAAGTTCCCTACCCTTACTGGGGGATACGGTACACCGATAAACTCATCTTC.

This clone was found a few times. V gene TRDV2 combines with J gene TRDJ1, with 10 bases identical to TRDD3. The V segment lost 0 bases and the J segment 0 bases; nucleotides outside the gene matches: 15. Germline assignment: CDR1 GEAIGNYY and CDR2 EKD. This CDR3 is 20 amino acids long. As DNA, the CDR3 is TGTGCCTGTGACACCCGTACTGGGGGATCTTACCTCCCGTACACCGATAAACTCATCTTT. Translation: CACDTRTGGSYLPYTDKLIF.

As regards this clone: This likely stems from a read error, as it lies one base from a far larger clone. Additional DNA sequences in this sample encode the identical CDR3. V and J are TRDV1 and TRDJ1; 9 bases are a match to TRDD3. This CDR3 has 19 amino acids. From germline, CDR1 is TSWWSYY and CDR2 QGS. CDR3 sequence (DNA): TGTGCTCTCGGGGGGCCTCTACTAATACTGGGGGACAACACCGATAAACTCATCTTT. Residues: CALGGPLLILGDNTDKLIF.

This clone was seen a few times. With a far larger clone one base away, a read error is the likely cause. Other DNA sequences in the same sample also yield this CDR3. The CDR3 here is CALGPFLRKRIWGIWDTRQMFF. The CDR3 coding sequence is TGTGCCTTGGGCCCCTTCCTACGAAAGCGTATCTGGGGGATCTGGGACACCCGACAGATGTTTTTC. V usage is TRDV3 and J usage is TRDJ3, with D perhaps being TRDD2 or TRDD3 (9 bases each). CDR1 TVYSNPD and CDR2 GDNSRS come from the germline V gene (reference sequence). V was pared by 3 bases and J by 3 bases, with 33 bases between. The CDR3 has 22 residues.

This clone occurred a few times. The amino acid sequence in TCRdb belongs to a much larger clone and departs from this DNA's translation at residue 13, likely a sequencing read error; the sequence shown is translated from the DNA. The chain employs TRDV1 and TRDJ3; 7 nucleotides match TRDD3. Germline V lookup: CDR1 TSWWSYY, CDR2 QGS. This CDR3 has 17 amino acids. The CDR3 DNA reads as TGTGCTCTTTGTGGTTCCTGGGGGGACTGGGACACCCAACAGATGTTTTTC. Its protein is CALCGSWGDWDTQQMFF.

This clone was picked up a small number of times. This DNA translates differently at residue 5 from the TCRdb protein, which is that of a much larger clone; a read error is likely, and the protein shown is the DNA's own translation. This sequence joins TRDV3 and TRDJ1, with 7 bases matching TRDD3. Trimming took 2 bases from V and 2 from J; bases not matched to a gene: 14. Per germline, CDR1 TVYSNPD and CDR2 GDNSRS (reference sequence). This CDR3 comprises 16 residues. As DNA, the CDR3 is TGTGCCTTTCCTAGCTGGGGGTCCGAGCCTACCGATAAACTCATCTTT. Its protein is CAFPSWGSEPTDKLIF.

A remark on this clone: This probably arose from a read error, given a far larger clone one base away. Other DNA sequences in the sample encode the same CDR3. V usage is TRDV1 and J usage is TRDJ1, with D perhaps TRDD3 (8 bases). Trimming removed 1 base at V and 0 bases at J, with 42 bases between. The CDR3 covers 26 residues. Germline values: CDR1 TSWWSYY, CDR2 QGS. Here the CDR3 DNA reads TGTGCTCTTGGGGAACCTCCGTTCCTACAGCTTCCTTTCTGGGGATACTGGACAAAGTACACCGATAAACTCATCTTT. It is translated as CALGEPPFLQLPFWGYWTKYTDKLIF.

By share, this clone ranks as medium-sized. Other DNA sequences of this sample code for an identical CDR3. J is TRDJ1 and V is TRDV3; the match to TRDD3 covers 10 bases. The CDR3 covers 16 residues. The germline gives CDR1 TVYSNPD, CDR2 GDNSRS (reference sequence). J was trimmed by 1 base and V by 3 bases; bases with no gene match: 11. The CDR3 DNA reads TGTGCCTTCTCTGCCTGGGGGATAGAAGTCACCGATAAACTCATCTTT. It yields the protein CAFSAWGIEVTDKLIF. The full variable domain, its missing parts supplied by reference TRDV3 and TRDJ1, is CDKVTQSSPDQTVASGSEVVLLCTYDTVYSNPDLFWYRIRPDYSFQFVFYGDNSRSEGADFTQGRFSVKHILTQKAFHLVISPVRTEDSATYYCAFSAWGIEVTDKLIFGKGTRVTVEP.

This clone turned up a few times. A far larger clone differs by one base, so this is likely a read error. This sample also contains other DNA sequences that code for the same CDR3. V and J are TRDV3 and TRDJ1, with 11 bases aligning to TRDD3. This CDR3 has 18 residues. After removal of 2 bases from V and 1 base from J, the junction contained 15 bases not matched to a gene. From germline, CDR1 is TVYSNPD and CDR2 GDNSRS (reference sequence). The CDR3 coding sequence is TGTGCCTTTGTTCCTGGGGGATACCTTTACCGGTTCACCGATAAACTCATCTTT. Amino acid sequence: CAFVPGGYLYRFTDKLIF.

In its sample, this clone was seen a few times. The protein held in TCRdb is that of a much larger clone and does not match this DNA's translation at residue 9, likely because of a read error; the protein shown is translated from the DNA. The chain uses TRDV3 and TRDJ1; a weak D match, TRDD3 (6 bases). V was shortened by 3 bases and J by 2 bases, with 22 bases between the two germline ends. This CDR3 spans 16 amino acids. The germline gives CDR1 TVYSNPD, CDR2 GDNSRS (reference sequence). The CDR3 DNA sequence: TGTGCCTTCCCAGGGGGCCTGGGGAATACAACCGATAAACTCATCTTT. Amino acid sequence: CAFPGGLGNTTDKLIF.

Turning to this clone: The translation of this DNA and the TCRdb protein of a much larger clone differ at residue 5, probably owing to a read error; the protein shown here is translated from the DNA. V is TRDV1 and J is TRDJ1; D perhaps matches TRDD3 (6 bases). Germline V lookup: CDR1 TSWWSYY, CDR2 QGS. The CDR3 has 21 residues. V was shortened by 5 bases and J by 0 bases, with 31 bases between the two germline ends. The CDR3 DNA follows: TGTGCTCTTGGGAGATACTCAGAGGGGCTCTCGTACTGGGCGTACACCGATAAACTCATCTTT. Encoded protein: CALGRYSEGLSYWAYTDKLIF.

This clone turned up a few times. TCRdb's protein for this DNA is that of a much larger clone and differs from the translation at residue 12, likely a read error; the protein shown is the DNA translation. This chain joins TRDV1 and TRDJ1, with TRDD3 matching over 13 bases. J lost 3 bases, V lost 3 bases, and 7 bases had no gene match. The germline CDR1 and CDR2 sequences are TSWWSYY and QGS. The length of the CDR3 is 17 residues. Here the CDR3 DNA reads TGTGCTCTTGGGGAGTCCCCTACTGGGGGATACGCCGATAAACTCATCTTT. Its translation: CALGESPTGGYADKLIF.

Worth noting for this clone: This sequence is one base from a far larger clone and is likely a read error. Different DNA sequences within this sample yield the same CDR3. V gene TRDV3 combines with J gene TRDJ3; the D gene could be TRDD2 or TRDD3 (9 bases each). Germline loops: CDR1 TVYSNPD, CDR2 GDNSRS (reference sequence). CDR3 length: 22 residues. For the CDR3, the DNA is TGTGCCTTGGGCCCCTTCCTACGTAAGCGTATCTGGGGGATCTGGGACACTCGACAGATGTTTTTC. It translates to CALGPFLRKRIWGIWDTRQMFF.

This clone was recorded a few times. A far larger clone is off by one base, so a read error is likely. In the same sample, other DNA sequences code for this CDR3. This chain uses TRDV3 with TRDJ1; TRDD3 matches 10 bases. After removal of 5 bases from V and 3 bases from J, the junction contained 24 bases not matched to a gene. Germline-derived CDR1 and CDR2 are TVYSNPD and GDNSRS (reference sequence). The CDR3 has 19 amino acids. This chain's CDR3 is CAVRPSRDGWGILADKLIF. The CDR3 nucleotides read TGTGCCGTGAGGCCTTCCCGTGACGGCTGGGGGATATTAGCCGATAAACTCATCTTT.

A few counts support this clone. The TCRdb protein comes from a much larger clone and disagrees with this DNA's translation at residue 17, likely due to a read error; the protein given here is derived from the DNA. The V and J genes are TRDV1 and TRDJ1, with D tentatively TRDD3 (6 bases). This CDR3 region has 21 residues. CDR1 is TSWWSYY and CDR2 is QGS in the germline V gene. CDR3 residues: CALGGYSEGLSYWAYTGKLIF. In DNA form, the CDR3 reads TGTGCTCTTGGGGGATACTCAGAGGGGCTCTCGTACTGGGCGTACACCGGTAAACTCATCTTT.

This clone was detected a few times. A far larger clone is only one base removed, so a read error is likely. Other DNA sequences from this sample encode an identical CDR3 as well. The CDR3 loop reads CALGGAFLLLGDAVRIYTDKLIF. Here the CDR3 DNA reads TGTGCTCTTGGGGGAGCCTTCCTACTTTTGGGGGATGCTGTGCGGATCTACACCGATAAACTCATCTTT. The chain recombines TRDV1 with TRDJ1; D perhaps matches TRDD2 (9 bases). The CDR3 extends over 23 amino acids. V gave up 4 bases and J gave up 0 bases, with 36 bases separating them. CDR1 and CDR2 (germline): TSWWSYY, QGS.

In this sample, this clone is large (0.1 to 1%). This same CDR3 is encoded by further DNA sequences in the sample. Here the CDR3 DNA reads TGTGCTCTTGGGGGAGCCTTCCTACTTTTGGGGGATGCTGTGCGGATTTACACCGATAAACTCATCTTT. Translated: CALGGAFLLLGDAVRIYTDKLIF. This sequence joins TRDV1 and TRDJ1; D might be TRDD2 (9 bases). The V and J ends lost 4 bases and 0 bases respectively, with 36 bases between them. The CDR3 sequence is 23 residues long. Germline V gene sequence: CDR1 TSWWSYY, CDR2 QGS.

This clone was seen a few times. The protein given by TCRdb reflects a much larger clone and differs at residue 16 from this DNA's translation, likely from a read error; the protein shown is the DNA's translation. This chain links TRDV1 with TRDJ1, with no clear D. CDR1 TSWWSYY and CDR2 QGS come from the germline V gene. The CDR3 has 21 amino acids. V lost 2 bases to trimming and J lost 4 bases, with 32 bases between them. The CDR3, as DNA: TGTGCTCTTGGGGAAGGTCCCCTTTATCGACCCGTACACCCGAAGCTCGATAAACTCATCTTT. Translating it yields CALGEGPLYRPVHPKLDKLIF.

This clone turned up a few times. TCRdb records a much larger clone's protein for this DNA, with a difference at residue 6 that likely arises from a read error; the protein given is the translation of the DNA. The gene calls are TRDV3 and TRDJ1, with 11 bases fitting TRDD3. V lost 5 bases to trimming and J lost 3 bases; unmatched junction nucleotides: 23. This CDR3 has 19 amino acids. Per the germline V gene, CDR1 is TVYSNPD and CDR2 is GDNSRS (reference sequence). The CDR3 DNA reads TGTGCCGTGAGGCCTTTCCGTGACGGCTGGGGGATACTAGCCGATAAACTCATCTTT. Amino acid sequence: CAVRPFRDGWGILADKLIF.